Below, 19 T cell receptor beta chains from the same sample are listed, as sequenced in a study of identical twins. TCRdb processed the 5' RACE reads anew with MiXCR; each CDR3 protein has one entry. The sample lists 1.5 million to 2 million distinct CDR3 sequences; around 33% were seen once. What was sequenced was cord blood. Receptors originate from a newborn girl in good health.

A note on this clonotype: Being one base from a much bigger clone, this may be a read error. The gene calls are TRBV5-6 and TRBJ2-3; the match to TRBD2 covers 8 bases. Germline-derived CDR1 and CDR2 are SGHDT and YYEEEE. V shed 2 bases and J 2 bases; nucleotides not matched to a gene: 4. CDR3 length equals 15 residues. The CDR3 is CASSFRTSTTDTQYF. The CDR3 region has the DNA TGTGCCAGCAGCTTCCGGACTAGCACCACAGATACGCAGTATTTT.

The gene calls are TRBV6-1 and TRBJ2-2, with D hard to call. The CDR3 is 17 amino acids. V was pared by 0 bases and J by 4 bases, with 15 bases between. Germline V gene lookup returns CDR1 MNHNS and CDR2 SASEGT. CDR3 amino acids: CASSEAVKGLRTGELFF. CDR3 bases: TGTGCCAGCAGTGAAGCAGTAAAGGGCTTACGCACCGGGGAGCTGTTTTTT.

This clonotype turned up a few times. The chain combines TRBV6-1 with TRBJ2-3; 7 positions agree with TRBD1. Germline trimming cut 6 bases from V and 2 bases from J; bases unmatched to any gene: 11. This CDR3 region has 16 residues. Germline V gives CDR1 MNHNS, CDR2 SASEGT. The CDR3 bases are TGTGCCAGCAGCCGAACAGGGACAGTCAACACAGATACGCAGTATTTT. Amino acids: CASSRTGTVNTDTQYF.

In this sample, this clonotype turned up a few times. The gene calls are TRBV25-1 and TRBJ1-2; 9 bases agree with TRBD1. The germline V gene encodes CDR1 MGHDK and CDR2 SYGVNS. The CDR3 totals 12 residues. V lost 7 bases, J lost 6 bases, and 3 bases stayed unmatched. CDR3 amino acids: CASKGQGHGYTF. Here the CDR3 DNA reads TGTGCCAGCAAAGGACAGGGGCATGGCTACACCTTC.

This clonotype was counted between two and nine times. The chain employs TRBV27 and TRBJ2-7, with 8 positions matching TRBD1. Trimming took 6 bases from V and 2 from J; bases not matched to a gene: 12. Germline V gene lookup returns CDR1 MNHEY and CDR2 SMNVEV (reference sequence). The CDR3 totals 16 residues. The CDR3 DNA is TGTGCCAGCAGGCACGATTACGGGACAGGAACCTACGAGCAGTACTTC. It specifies CASRHDYGTGTYEQYF.

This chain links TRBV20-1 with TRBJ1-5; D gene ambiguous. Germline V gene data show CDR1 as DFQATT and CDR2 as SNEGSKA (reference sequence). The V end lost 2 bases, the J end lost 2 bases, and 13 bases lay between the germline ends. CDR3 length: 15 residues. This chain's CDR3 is CSARSLARGNQPQHF. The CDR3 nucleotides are TGCAGTGCTAGATCCCTGGCACGTGGCAATCAGCCCCAGCATTTT.

The CDR3 nucleotides are TGTGCCAGCGCTGTAATCCAGGGGCGCAATCAGCCCCAGCATTTT. Residues: CASAVIQGRNQPQHF. The chain employs TRBV6-1 and TRBJ1-5, with TRBD1 as a possible D gene (6 bases). The germline V gene has CDR1 MNHNS and CDR2 SASEGT. The CDR3 runs to 15 residues. Trimming removed 8 bases from V and 2 bases from J, with 16 bases in between.

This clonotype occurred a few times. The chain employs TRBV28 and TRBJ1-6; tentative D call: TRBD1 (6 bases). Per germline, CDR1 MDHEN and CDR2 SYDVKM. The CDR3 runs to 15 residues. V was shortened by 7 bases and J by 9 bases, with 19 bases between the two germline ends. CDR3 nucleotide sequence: TGTGCCAGCACTCTGGGGGGGCTAGGGGGTTCACCCCTCCACTTT. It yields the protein CASTLGGLGGSPLHF.

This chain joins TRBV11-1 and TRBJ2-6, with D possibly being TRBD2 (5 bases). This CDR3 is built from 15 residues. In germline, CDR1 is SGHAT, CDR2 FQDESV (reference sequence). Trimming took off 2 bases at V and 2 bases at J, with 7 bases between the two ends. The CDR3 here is CASSLYGTGANVLTF. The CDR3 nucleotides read TGTGCCAGCAGCTTATACGGGACTGGGGCCAACGTCCTGACTTTC.

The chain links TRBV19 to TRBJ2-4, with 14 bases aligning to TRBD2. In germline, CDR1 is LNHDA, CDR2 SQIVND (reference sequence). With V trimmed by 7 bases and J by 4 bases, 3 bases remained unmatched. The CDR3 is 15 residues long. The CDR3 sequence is CASKGLAGDKNIQYF. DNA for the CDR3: TGTGCCAGTAAGGGACTAGCGGGGGATAAAAACATTCAGTACTTC.

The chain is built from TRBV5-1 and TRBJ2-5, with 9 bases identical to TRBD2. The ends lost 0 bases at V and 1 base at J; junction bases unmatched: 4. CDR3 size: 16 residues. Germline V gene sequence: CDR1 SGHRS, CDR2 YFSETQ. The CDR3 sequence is CASSLVLAGAQETQYF. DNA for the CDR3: TGCGCCAGCAGCTTGGTATTAGCGGGGGCCCAAGAGACCCAGTACTTC. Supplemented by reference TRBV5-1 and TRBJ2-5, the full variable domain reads KAGVTQTPRYLIKTRGQQVTLSCSPISGHRSVSWYQQTPGQGLQFLFEYFSETQRNKGNFPGRFSGRQFSNSRSEMNVSTLELGDSALYLCASSLVLAGAQETQYFGPGTRLLVL.

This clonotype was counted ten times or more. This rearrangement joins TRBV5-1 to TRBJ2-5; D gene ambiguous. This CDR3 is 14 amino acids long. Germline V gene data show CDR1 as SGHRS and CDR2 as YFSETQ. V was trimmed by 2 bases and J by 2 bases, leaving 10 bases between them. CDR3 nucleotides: TGCGCCAGCAGCTTTACATCCCGACAAGAGACCCAGTACTTC. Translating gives CASSFTSRQETQYF. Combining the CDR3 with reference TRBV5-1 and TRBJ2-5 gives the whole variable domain KAGVTQTPRYLIKTRGQQVTLSCSPISGHRSVSWYQQTPGQGLQFLFEYFSETQRNKGNFPGRFSGRQFSNSRSEMNVSTLELGDSALYLCASSFTSRQETQYFGPGTRLLVL.

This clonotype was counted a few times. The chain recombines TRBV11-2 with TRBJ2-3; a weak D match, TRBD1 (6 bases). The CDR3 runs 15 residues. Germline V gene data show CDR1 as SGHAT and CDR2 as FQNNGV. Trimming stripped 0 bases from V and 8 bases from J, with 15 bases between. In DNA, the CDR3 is TGTGCCAGCAGCTTAGACCCTACAGGGTCCGGTACGCAGTATTTT. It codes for CASSLDPTGSGTQYF.

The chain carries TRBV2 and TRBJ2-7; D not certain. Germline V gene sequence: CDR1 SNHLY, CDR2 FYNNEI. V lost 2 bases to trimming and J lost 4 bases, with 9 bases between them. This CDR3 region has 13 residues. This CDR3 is CASSELLGYEQYF. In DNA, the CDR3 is TGTGCCAGCAGTGAATTACTGGGTTACGAGCAGTACTTC.

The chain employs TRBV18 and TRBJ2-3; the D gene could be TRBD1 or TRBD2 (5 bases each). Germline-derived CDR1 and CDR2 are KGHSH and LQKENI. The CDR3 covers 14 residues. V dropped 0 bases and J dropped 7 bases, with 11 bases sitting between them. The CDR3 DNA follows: TGTGCCAGCTCACCACCCTGGGGGAGAAATACGCAGTATTTT. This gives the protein CASSPPWGRNTQYF.

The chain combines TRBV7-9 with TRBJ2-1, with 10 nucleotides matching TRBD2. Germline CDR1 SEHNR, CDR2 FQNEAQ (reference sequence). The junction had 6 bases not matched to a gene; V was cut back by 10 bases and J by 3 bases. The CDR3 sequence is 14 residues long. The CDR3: CATPSSGGYNEQFF. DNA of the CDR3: TGTGCCACCCCCTCTAGCGGGGGCTACAATGAGCAGTTCTTC.

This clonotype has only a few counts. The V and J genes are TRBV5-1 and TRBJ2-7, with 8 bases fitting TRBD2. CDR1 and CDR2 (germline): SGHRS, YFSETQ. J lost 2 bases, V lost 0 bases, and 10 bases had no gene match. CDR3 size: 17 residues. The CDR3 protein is CASSLALVAGGTYEQYF. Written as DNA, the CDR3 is TGCGCCAGCAGCTTGGCCTTGGTCGCGGGAGGAACCTACGAGCAGTACTTC.

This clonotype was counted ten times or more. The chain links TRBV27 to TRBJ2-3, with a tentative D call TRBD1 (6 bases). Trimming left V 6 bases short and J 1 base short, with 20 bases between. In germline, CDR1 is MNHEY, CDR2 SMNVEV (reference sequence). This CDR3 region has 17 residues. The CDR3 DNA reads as TGTGCCAGCAGCAAAAGACAGGTCGTTTGGGGCACAGATACGCAGTATTTT. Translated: CASSKRQVVWGTDTQYF.

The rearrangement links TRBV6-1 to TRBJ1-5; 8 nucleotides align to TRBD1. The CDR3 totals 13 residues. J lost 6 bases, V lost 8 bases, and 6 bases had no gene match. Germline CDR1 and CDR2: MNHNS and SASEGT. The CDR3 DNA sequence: TGTGCCAGCTTGGGACAGGCAATTCAGCCCCAGCATTTT. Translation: CASLGQAIQPQHF.